This entry features one TCR beta chain sequence. This sample was taken from a study of blood T cell repertoires in COVID-19. For the study at large: T cells, B-cell-depleted T cells, or PBMCs supplied cDNA or gDNA.

In the source study's methods: Nucleated cell number was recorded as an estimate derived from reference gene primer amplification. Sequenced by immunoSEQ multiplex PCR; TCRdb stores in-frame clones only, minus some. V, J and clone size derive from that table, while D and trimming were established from the DNA sequence. The data contain about 71,000 clones, about 91% of them singletons. Germline V CDR1 and CDR2: SGHTA, FQGNSA. This CDR3 has 13 residues. V lost 5 bases and J lost 15, with 19 bases in between. Material for sequencing was peripheral blood. This sequence originates from a man between 50 and 59 years old with active COVID-19. The chain couples TRBV7-2 to TRBJ1-4; possibly TRBD1 for D (6 bases). CDR3 sequence (DNA): TGTGCCAGCAGCACCCGCGGGGGCGGGGGATTGTTTTTT. Residues: CASSTRGGGGLFF.